The 19 T cell receptor beta chains below were found in one sample sequenced in a study of PD-1 blockade in classical Hodgkin lymphoma (TCRdb year 2020). The library was generated by the immunoSEQ multiplex PCR assay. Not all clones reach the TCRdb copy of this immuneACCESS table, which keeps in-frame sequences only. Checked studies attribute under half of the gap to unresolved V genes and leave the rest unexplained. Across this sample there are about 98,000 clones, with roughly 76% seen only once. In total, the top ten clones hold under 20% of the sample. In the paper's terms, the time point label means: cycle 2 day 1 (C2D1) of nivolumab. Every trial patient had relapsed following autologous stem cell transplantation, and prior brentuximab vedotin exposure was what differed among cohorts A, B and C. The sequences come from peripheral blood mononuclear cells (PBMCs), collected before the second cycle of nivolumab. These receptors originate from a human donor with classical Hodgkin lymphoma.

The chain carries TRBV7-2 and TRBJ2-3, with a tentative D call TRBD1 (5 bases). The germline V gene has CDR1 SGHTA and CDR2 FQGNSA. The CDR3 is 16 residues long. V was pared by 1 base and J by 8 bases, with 19 bases between. For the CDR3, the DNA is TGTGCCAGCAGCTTAGTACCAACGGTGAGGCAGGGTACGCAGTATTTT. This gives the protein CASSLVPTVRQGTQYF.

As regards this clone: This sample includes further DNA sequences coding for the same CDR3. The chain couples TRBV27 to TRBJ2-7; possible D gene TRBD1, 6 bases. Germline V gives CDR1 MNHEY, CDR2 SMNVEV (reference sequence). V was pared by 3 bases and J by 2 bases, with 8 bases between. The CDR3 runs 13 residues. DNA for the CDR3: TGTGCCAGCAGTTTCGGACAGACCTACGAGCAGTACTTC. It encodes CASSFGQTYEQYF.

The chain combines TRBV29-1 with TRBJ2-7, with 13 bases that match TRBD2. The junction had 4 bases not matched to a gene; V was cut back by 6 bases and J by 2 bases. Germline-derived CDR1 and CDR2 are SQVTM and ANQGSEA. There are 14 residues in the CDR3. The CDR3 spells CSVVGTSGAYEQYF. CDR3 bases: TGCAGCGTAGTTGGGACTAGCGGGGCCTACGAGCAGTACTTC.

This clone has just one count. This sequence joins TRBV19 and TRBJ2-5, with a weak D call TRBD2 (6 bases). V lost 3 bases to trimming and J lost 1 base, with 9 bases between them. The CDR3 extends over 14 amino acids. The V gene's germline CDR1 is LNHDA and CDR2 SQIVND (reference sequence). The CDR3 loop reads CASSIGGAQETQYF. CDR3 DNA: TGTGCCAGTAGTATCGGGGGAGCCCAAGAGACCCAGTACTTC.

V gene TRBV9 combines with J gene TRBJ2-5; D remains ambiguous. CDR1 and CDR2 (germline): SGDLS, YYNGEE. CDR3 length: 13 amino acids. The V and J ends lost 2 bases and 5 bases respectively, with 10 bases between them. The CDR3 reads CASSVSLWETQYF. CDR3 nucleotide sequence: TGTGCCAGCAGCGTTAGCCTATGGGAGACCCAGTACTTC. The entire variable domain, with the rest obtained from reference TRBV9 and TRBJ2-5, is as follows: DSGVTQTPKHLITATGQRVTLRCSPRSGDLSVYWYQQSLDQGLQFLIQYYNGEERAKGNILERFSAQQFPDLHSELNLSSLELGDSALYFCASSVSLWETQYFGPGTRLLVL.

The chain uses TRBV7-9 and TRBJ2-7; D might be TRBD2 (6 bases). Germline-derived CDR1 and CDR2 are SEHNR and FQNEAQ (reference sequence). CDR3 size: 14 residues. Trimming took off 2 bases at V and 0 bases at J, with 8 bases between the two ends. The CDR3 loop is CASSLTGVSYEQYF. The CDR3, as DNA: TGTGCCAGCAGCTTAACGGGGGTCTCCTACGAGCAGTACTTC.

The genes are TRBV6-5 and TRBJ1-2, with D unresolved. The CDR3 loop spans 14 amino acids. V lost 0 bases and J lost 2, with 7 bases in between. CDR1 and CDR2 (germline): MNHEY, SVGAGI. The CDR3: CASSYSPVNYGYTF. As DNA, the CDR3 is TGTGCCAGCAGTTACTCGCCAGTCAACTATGGCTACACCTTC.

V and J are TRBV4-1 and TRBJ2-6; no firm D call. V lost 4 bases to trimming and J lost 0 bases, with 10 bases between them. CDR1 MGHRA and CDR2 YSYEKL come from the germline V gene. CDR3 length: 16 residues. The CDR3 spells CASSRLGLSGANVLTF. DNA for the CDR3: TGCGCCAGCAGCCGCCTAGGGCTCTCTGGGGCCAACGTCCTGACTTTC.

This clone has more than one count but fewer than ten. This chain joins TRBV14 and TRBJ2-7; 8 bases line up with TRBD2. The ends lost 2 bases at V and 3 bases at J; junction bases unmatched: 6. Germline CDR1 SGHDN, CDR2 FVKESK. The CDR3 is 15 residues long. CDR3 sequence reads: CASSQRAGGVYEQYF. The CDR3 DNA reads as TGTGCCAGCAGCCAACGGGCGGGAGGCGTCTACGAGCAGTACTTC. Combining the CDR3 with reference TRBV14 and TRBJ2-7 gives the whole variable domain EAGVTQFPSHSVIEKGQTVTLRCDPISGHDNLYWYRRVMGKEIKFLLHFVKESKQDESGMPNNRFLAERTGGTYSTLKVQPAELEDSGVYFCASSQRAGGVYEQYFGPGTRLTVT.

The chain has TRBV7-9 and TRBJ2-1, with D possibly being TRBD1 or TRBD2 (5 bases each). Trimming pared 10 bases from V and 9 bases from J, leaving 22 bases between. Per germline, CDR1 SEHNR and CDR2 FQNEAQ (reference sequence). CDR3 length: 14 amino acids. CDR3 protein: CATEDFSRVGEQFF. The CDR3 DNA reads as TGTGCCACGGAGGACTTTAGCAGGGTGGGTGAGCAGTTCTTC.

This rearrangement joins TRBV7-9 to TRBJ2-2; possibly TRBD2 for D (6 bases). This CDR3 spans 13 amino acids. Trimming left V 7 bases short and J 6 bases short, with 12 bases between. Looked up from germline, CDR1 is SEHNR and CDR2 is FQNEAQ (reference sequence). Here the CDR3 reads CASNLGEAGELFF. Written as DNA, the CDR3 is TGTGCCAGCAACCTGGGGGAGGCCGGGGAGCTGTTTTTT.

The chain couples TRBV27 to TRBJ1-1; D is ambiguous. V lost 5 bases and J 0 bases, leaving 7 bases between the germline ends. The CDR3 has 13 amino acids. Germline CDR1 reads MNHEY; CDR2 reads SMNVEV (reference sequence). Here the CDR3 DNA reads TGTGCCAGCAGTCGGCAAATGAACACTGAAGCTTTCTTT. Residues: CASSRQMNTEAFF.

DNA of the CDR3: TGCGCCAGCAGTGACGAGAGACTAGGGGGACCAACGAACACCGGGGAGCTGTTTTTT. Its translation: CASSDERLGGPTNTGELFF. The chain uses TRBV10-1 and TRBJ2-2; D may be TRBD1 or TRBD2 (6 bases each). The CDR3 is 19 amino acids. The V end was cut by 3 bases, the J end by 0 bases, with 20 bases between. From germline, CDR1 is WNHNN and CDR2 SYGVQD (reference sequence).

V usage is TRBV6-5 and J usage is TRBJ2-1; D is unresolved. V was trimmed by 2 bases and J by 8 bases, leaving 13 bases between them. CDR1 MNHEY and CDR2 SVGAGI come from the germline V gene. The length of the CDR3 is 14 residues. This chain's CDR3 is CASSYPSRGDEQFF. CDR3 sequence (DNA): TGTGCCAGCAGTTACCCCTCCCGCGGCGATGAGCAGTTCTTC.

V is TRBV11-2 and J is TRBJ1-2; the D gene is possibly TRBD1 (5 bases). The CDR3 consists of 14 residues. The germline V gene encodes CDR1 SGHAT and CDR2 FQNNGV. Trimming left V 5 bases short and J 4 bases short, with 14 bases between. CDR3 bases: TGTGCCAGCAGCGTCGGGTGGGGCGCCTATGGCTACACCTTC. Encoded protein: CASSVGWGAYGYTF. The whole variable domain, filled in from reference TRBV11-2 and TRBJ1-2, reads EAGVAQSPRYKIIEKRQSVAFWCNPISGHATLYWYQQILGQGPKLLIQFQNNGVVDDSQLPKDRFSAERLKGVDSTLKIQPAKLEDSAVYLCASSVGWGAYGYTFGSGTRLTVV.

This chain uses TRBV7-9 with TRBJ2-4; maybe TRBD2 (6 bases). Per the germline V gene, CDR1 is SEHNR and CDR2 is FQNEAQ (reference sequence). The V and J ends lost 3 bases and 3 bases respectively, with 9 bases between them. The CDR3 contains 14 residues. The CDR3 loop is CASSLGLDKNIQYF. The CDR3 nucleotides are TGTGCCAGCAGCTTGGGACTCGACAAAAACATTCAGTACTTC.

This clone came up once. J is TRBJ1-2 and V is TRBV19; TRBD1 matches 7 bases. V gave up 7 bases and J gave up 2 bases; unmatched junction bases: 4. The germline V gene has CDR1 LNHDA and CDR2 SQIVND (reference sequence). The CDR3 spans 13 residues. CDR3 nucleotide sequence: TGTGCCAGTACCCCGGACAGGAACTATGGCTACACCTTC. It is translated as CASTPDRNYGYTF.

The table lists this clone with a few counts. The chain carries TRBV4-1 and TRBJ2-3; D remains ambiguous. This CDR3 has 17 amino acids. The V gene lost 0 bases and the J gene lost 0 bases, with 13 bases spanning the gap. Germline V gives CDR1 MGHRA, CDR2 YSYEKL. Here the CDR3 DNA reads TGCGCCAGCAGCCAAGAGCCAGCCGGACCTAGCACAGATACGCAGTATTTT. Its translation: CASSQEPAGPSTDTQYF.

The chain links TRBV6-6 to TRBJ1-1; a weak D match, TRBD1 (5 bases). Germline V gene sequence: CDR1 MNHNY, CDR2 SVGAGI (reference sequence). The CDR3 covers 13 residues. Deletions cut 2 bases from V and 10 bases from J, with 14 bases between. CDR3 sequence reads: CASSYRTHSGAFF. CDR3 bases: TGTGCCAGCAGTTACCGGACACACAGTGGAGCTTTCTTT.